Shown below are 14 T cell receptor beta chains from a single sample sequenced in a study of early T cells in non-severe SARS-CoV-2 infection. A single record per CDR3 protein comes from TCRdb applying MiXCR to the 5' RACE reads. The sample has about 86,000 distinct CDR3 sequences; about 15% are singletons. Sequenced input: whole blood. The source of these receptors is an adult who was a healthcare worker with PCR-confirmed SARS-CoV-2 infection or an uninfected control (not recorded which).

This clonotype was found a few times. This chain joins TRBV5-1 and TRBJ1-2; D remains unclear. The CDR3 covers 14 residues. Germline V gene data show CDR1 as SGHRS and CDR2 as YFSETQ. With 0 bases removed from V and 4 bases from J, the gap between germline ends came to 10 bases. The CDR3 loop reads CASSLDLGGYGYTF. The CDR3 coding sequence is TGCGCCAGCAGCTTGGACCTGGGAGGCTATGGCTACACCTTC.

This clonotype has just a few counts. V and J are TRBV20-1 and TRBJ2-7; the match to TRBD1 covers 9 bases. CDR1 is DFQATT, CDR2 SNEGSKA, per germline (reference sequence). With 6 bases clipped from V and 7 bases from J, the junction kept 16 bases outside the gene matches. CDR3 length equals 15 residues. The CDR3 reads CSAQNREQGAREQYF. CDR3 sequence (DNA): TGCAGTGCGCAAAACCGGGAACAGGGGGCGCGTGAGCAGTACTTC.

The chain joins TRBV3-1 to TRBJ1-1; TRBD1 agrees at 7 bases. Germline CDR1 and CDR2: LGHDT and YNNKEL (reference sequence). The CDR3 is made up of 15 amino acids. With V trimmed by 5 bases and J by 0 bases, 6 bases remained unmatched. Here the CDR3 reads CASSIWTGVNTEAFF. For the CDR3, the DNA is TGTGCCAGCAGCATTTGGACAGGAGTGAACACTGAAGCTTTCTTT.

In regard to this clonotype: The junction and the germline gene differ at one end; a read error may be behind it. This chain connects TRBV7-2 to TRBJ1-2, with D uncertain. The CDR3 is made up of 14 amino acids. CDR1 is SGHTA, CDR2 FQGNSA, per germline. This chain's CDR3 is CASSPAQYNYGYAF. The CDR3, as DNA: TGTGCCAGCAGTCCTGCACAGTACAACTATGGCTACGCCTTC.

In its sample, this clonotype was seen a few times. The V gene is TRBV18, the J gene TRBJ1-5, with no clear D. CDR3 size: 15 residues. V was shortened by 3 bases and J by 1 base, with 10 bases between the two germline ends. The germline CDR1 and CDR2 sequences are KGHSH and LQKENI. The CDR3 protein is CASSPSVQSNQPQHF. The CDR3 DNA is TGTGCCAGCTCACCTTCGGTACAGAGCAATCAGCCCCAGCATTTT. The complete variable domain, with remaining parts taken from reference TRBV18 and TRBJ1-5, reads NAGVMQNPRHLVRRRGQEARLRCSPMKGHSHVYWYRQLPEEGLKFMVYLQKENIIDESGMPKERFSAEFPKEGPSILRIQQVVRGDSAAYFCASSPSVQSNQPQHFGDGTRLSIL.

This rearrangement joins TRBV3-1 to TRBJ1-2; D is possibly TRBD1 (5 bases). From germline, CDR1 is LGHDT and CDR2 YNNKEL (reference sequence). V was shortened by 5 bases and J by 5 bases, with 18 bases between the two germline ends. The CDR3 is 15 amino acids. CDR3 sequence reads: CASSSTPTTGYGYTF. For the CDR3, the DNA is TGTGCCAGCAGCTCAACTCCGACTACAGGATATGGCTACACCTTC.

The sample holds many counts of this clonotype. This sequence joins TRBV12-3 or TRBV12-4 and TRBJ1-5; D possibly corresponds to TRBD1 (5 bases). The V end was cut by 6 bases, the J end by 4 bases, with 13 bases between. This CDR3 has 14 amino acids. The CDR3 loop reads CASSYGTVNQPQHF. The CDR3 nucleotides read TGTGCCAGCAGCTACGGGACTGTTAATCAGCCCCAGCATTTT.

This clonotype was detected a few times. The chain is built from TRBV20-1 and TRBJ2-3; tentatively, D is TRBD1 or TRBD2 (5 bases each). This CDR3 has 12 amino acids. The V gene lost 5 bases and the J gene lost 8 bases, with 14 bases spanning the gap. Germline loops: CDR1 DFQATT, CDR2 SNEGSKA (reference sequence). The chain's CDR3 is CSAFPGPRTQYF. The CDR3 nucleotides are TGCAGTGCTTTCCCGGGACCCCGTACGCAGTATTTT.

This clonotype has more than one count but fewer than ten. The junction departs from the called germline gene at one end, perhaps through a read error. The chain uses TRBV2 and TRBJ1-1, with unresolved D. This CDR3 spans 16 amino acids. Germline V gene sequence: CDR1 SNHLY, CDR2 FYNNEI. The CDR3: CVSTLSLIYPRLQAFF. Written as DNA, the CDR3 is TGTGTCAGCACCCTATCCCTAATTTACCCCCGCCTTCAAGCTTTCTTT.

This clonotype was found many times. The chain couples TRBV6-5 to TRBJ1-1; D unclear. The V end was cut by 5 bases, the J end by 5 bases, with 12 bases between. The CDR3 contains 13 residues. The germline V gene encodes CDR1 MNHEY and CDR2 SVGAGI. DNA of the CDR3: TGTGCCAGCAGTATCGACCTGGGAACTGAAGCTTTCTTT. Its protein is CASSIDLGTEAFF.

This clonotype has a count of ten or more. The CDR3 bases are TGTGCCAGCACCGCCATGGCGGCCAACACTGAAGCTTTCTTT. This sequence encodes CASTAMAANTEAFF. The chain links TRBV28 to TRBJ1-1; no definite D call. The germline V and J ends were trimmed by 7 bases and 2 bases, with 14 bases remaining between them. The germline V gene encodes CDR1 MDHEN and CDR2 SYDVKM. The CDR3 length is 14 residues.

The chain carries TRBV20-1 and TRBJ1-1, with D perhaps TRBD1 (6 bases). Trimming removed 3 bases at V and 4 bases at J, with 15 bases between. Germline values: CDR1 DFQATT, CDR2 SNEGSKA (reference sequence). This CDR3 has 14 amino acids. The CDR3 spells CSASPGARVTEAFF. CDR3 bases: TGCAGTGCTAGCCCGGGGGCGCGGGTCACTGAAGCTTTCTTT.

This clonotype came up a few times. The chain uses TRBV6-6 and TRBJ2-5; TRBD2 is a possible D gene (5 bases). Trimming pared 7 bases from V and 1 base from J, leaving 13 bases between. The CDR3 totals 14 residues. The germline CDR1 and CDR2 sequences are MNHNY and SVGAGI (reference sequence). The CDR3: CASTDWGAQETQYF. CDR3 DNA sequence: TGTGCCAGCACCGACTGGGGAGCCCAAGAGACCCAGTACTTC.

In its sample, this clonotype was seen a few times. The V and J genes are TRBV20-1 and TRBJ2-2; D uncertain. Trimming took off 6 bases at V and 4 bases at J, with 9 bases between the two ends. Germline CDR1 reads DFQATT; CDR2 reads SNEGSKA (reference sequence). The CDR3 totals 12 residues. CDR3 in DNA: TGCAGTGCCCTTAAGGCCACCGGGGAGCTGTTTTTT. Encoded protein: CSALKATGELFF.